The clone carrying this TCR beta chain was seen ten or more times. Germline V gives CDR1 SGHRS, CDR2 YFSETQ. Trimming removed 4 bases from V and 7 bases from J; junction bases left unmatched: 11. The CDR3 contains 15 residues. This sample is drawn from a study of T-cell reconstitution after alpha-beta-depleted transplantation in children. Unique molecular identifiers were incorporated when the TCRbeta library was constructed. MiXCR was run by TCRdb on the PCR reads, yielding one entry per CDR3 protein. The sample has a few hundred thousand distinct CDR3 sequences, about 8.8% seen once. V is TRBV5-1 and J is TRBJ2-1; 7 bases match TRBD1. This receptor was taken from a human donor who donated a stem cell graft to a child with SCID. The specimen was PBMCs from the stem cell graft donor, collected from the stem cell graft. The chain's CDR3 is CASSPDRVPANEQFF. Written as DNA, the CDR3 is TGCGCCAGCAGCCCAGACAGGGTGCCGGCGAATGAGCAGTTCTTC.